This T cell receptor (beta chain) was captured in a study of cytomegalovirus exposure and HLA in healthy donors. As for the study in general: Caucasian-associated ancestry cluster membership applied to 75% to 85% of 300 to 450 genotyped donors.

This CDR3 spans 12 amino acids. V lost 8 bases to trimming and J lost 7 bases, with 15 bases between them. Germline V lookup: CDR1 SGHTA, CDR2 FQGTGA. To note about this clone: Its antigen is unknown.

Study-wide results and limits: Rare sequences made up most TCRs, while some public TCRs were found in many donors. In an earlier analysis, productive rearrangement rates for most beta V segments clustered near 87% or 30%. Accurate predictions that matched the HLA-A and HLA-B alleles of most subjects were reportedly made from TCR beta sequences.

The PCR had 60 Vbeta and 13 Jbeta primers. The data were produced by immunoSEQ multiplex PCR, yet TCRdb's version contains in-frame clones alone and is incomplete. The sample consists of over 110,000 clones, approximately 82% of them appearing once. This TCR was recovered from a woman aged 60-75 years in good health and CMV-seropositive. The J gene is TRBJ2-7, the V gene TRBV7-3; tentative D call: TRBD2 (6 bases). Sample: PBMCs. CDR3 loop: CASSAGTGEQYF. In DNA form, the CDR3 reads TGTGCCAGCTCGGCGGGAACTGGGGAGCAGTACTTC.